The present entry profiles one TCR beta chain with its context. Its antigen is unidentified. The data stem from a study of early T cells in non-severe SARS-CoV-2 infection. General study points: CD4 and private specificities were missed by VDJdb matching, which favored anti-spike CD8 responses.

Using its own MiXCR run on the 5' RACE reads, TCRdb lists one record per CDR3 protein. The sample includes tens of thousands of distinct CDR3 sequences, around 8.5% of them seen just once. Germline loops: CDR1 SEHNR, CDR2 FQNEAQ (reference sequence). With 0 bases clipped from V and 1 base from J, the junction kept 0 bases outside the gene matches. The CDR3 has 16 residues. The sequence came from an adult who was a healthcare worker with PCR-confirmed SARS-CoV-2 infection or an uninfected control (not recorded which). The chain uses TRBV7-9 and TRBJ2-5; TRBD2 matches at 12 bases. The material sequenced was whole blood. CDR3 protein: CASSLALAGGQETQYF. The CDR3 coding sequence is TGTGCCAGCAGCTTAGCACTAGCGGGGGGCCAAGAGACCCAGTACTTC.